The 4 T cell receptor beta chains in this list originate from one sample, sequenced in a study of a mutant IDH1 vaccine in newly diagnosed glioma. The time point denotes: week 5, during vaccination. Each vaccine dose was 300 ug of mutant IDH1 20-mer peptide, with topical imiquimod. Sequencing was performed with immunoSEQ multiplex PCR; in TCRdb, only in-frame clones are kept and a portion is missing. In the table there are 40,000 or so clones, 78% of which are singletons. The antigens for these receptors are not known. The sample consisted of PBMCs, taken from a glioma patient whose treatment included an IDH1 peptide vaccine. Every receptor here comes from a man between 35 and 55 years old with glioma.

The genes are TRBV10-3 and TRBJ1-1; D call uncertain. The CDR3 extends over 14 amino acids. From germline, CDR1 is ENHRY and CDR2 SYGVKD. The ends were cut back, 2 bases at V and 4 bases at J, with 11 bases in the middle. The CDR3 protein is CAISERNAGTEAFF. The CDR3 nucleotides read TGTGCCATCAGTGAGAGGAACGCTGGCACTGAAGCTTTCTTT.

This clone was seen a few times. The chain joins TRBV2 to TRBJ1-2, with D perhaps matching TRBD1 (6 bases). CDR1 SNHLY and CDR2 FYNNEI come from the germline V gene. The V end was cut by 10 bases, the J end by 2 bases, with 8 bases between. CDR3 length equals 11 residues. This chain's CDR3 is CANGQNYGYTF. The CDR3 DNA reads TGTGCCAATGGACAGAACTATGGCTACACCTTC.

The chain links TRBV6-1 to TRBJ1-6; a possible D gene is TRBD1 (5 bases). In germline, CDR1 is MNHNS, CDR2 SASEGT. The CDR3 consists of 13 residues. V lost 7 bases to trimming and J lost 10 bases, with 14 bases between them. As DNA, the CDR3 is TGTGCCAGCATCTATCGAAGGGACTCACCCCTCCACTTT. Its protein product is CASIYRRDSPLHF.

This chain connects TRBV12-5 to TRBJ1-5, with D hard to call. Germline V gene data show CDR1 as LGHNT and CDR2 as FRNRAP. V lost 6 bases, J lost 0 bases, and 12 bases lay in between. This CDR3 has 15 residues. The CDR3 region is CASGRNTDSNQPQHF. The DNA for the CDR3 is TGTGCTAGTGGCAGGAATACGGATAGCAATCAGCCCCAGCATTTT.